The clone carrying this T cell receptor (beta chain) showed up just a few times. These data originate in a study of blood T cell repertoires in COVID-19. The table came from immunoSEQ multiplex PCR; TCRdb's copy has only in-frame clones and leaves some out. The sample shows about 120,000 clones, around three quarters of them seen only once. This sequence was found in a man aged 60 to 75 with active or convalescent COVID-19. Sequenced input: peripheral blood.

CDR3 protein: CASSIGQGADYGYTF. DNA of the CDR3: TGTGCCAGCAGCATAGGGCAGGGGGCGGACTATGGCTACACCTTC. The V call is TRBV28, the J call TRBJ1-2; 8 positions agree with TRBD1. The CDR3 spans 15 residues. The V gene's germline CDR1 is MDHEN and CDR2 SYDVKM. V trimming: 6 bases; J trimming: 3 bases; junction bases outside the gene matches: 9.